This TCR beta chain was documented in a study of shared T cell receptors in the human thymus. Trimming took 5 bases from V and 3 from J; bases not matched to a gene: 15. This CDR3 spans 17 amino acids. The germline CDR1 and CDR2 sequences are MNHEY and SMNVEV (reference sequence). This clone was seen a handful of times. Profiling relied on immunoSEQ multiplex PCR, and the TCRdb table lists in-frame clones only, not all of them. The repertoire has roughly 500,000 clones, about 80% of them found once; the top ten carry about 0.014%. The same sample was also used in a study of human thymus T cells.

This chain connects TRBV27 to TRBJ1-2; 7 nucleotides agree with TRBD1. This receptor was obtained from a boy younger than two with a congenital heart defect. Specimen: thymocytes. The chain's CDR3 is CASSPSLDRVKDYGYTF. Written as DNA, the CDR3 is TGTGCCAGCAGTCCATCCCTCGACAGGGTCAAGGACTATGGCTACACCTTC.